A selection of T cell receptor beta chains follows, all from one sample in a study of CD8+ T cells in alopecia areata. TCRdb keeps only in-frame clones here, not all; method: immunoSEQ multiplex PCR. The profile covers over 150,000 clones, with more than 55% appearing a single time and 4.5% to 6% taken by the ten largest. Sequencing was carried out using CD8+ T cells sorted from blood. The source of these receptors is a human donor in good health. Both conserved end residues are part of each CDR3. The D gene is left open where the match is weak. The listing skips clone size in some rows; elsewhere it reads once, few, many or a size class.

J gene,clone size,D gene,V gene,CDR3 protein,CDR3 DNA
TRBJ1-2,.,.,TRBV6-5,CASSPRDPGLGYTF,TGTGCCAGCAGCCCCCGGGACCCCGGCTTGGGCTACACCTTC
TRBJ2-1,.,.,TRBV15,CATSISDWDAYNEQFF,TGTGCCACCAGCATCTCCGACTGGGACGCCTACAATGAGCAGTTCTTC
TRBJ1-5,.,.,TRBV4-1,CASSQNEGQPQHF,TGCGCCAGCAGCCAAAACGAGGGGCAGCCCCAGCATTTT
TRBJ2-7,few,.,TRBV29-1,CSFGPQEQYF,TGCAGCTTTGGGCCGCAAGAGCAGTACTTC
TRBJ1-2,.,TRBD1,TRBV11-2,CASSPDRGSGYTF,TGTGCCAGCAGCCCGGACAGGGGGAGCGGCTACACCTTC
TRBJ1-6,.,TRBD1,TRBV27,CASKGAESHTSPLHF,TGTGCCAGCAAGGGGGCTGAGTCACATACCTCACCCCTCCACTTT
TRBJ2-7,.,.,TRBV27,CASSRDGSYEQYF,TGTGCCAGCAGCCGGGACGGATCCTACGAGCAGTACTTC
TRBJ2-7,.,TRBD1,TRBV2,CASSEGQVDEQYF,TGTGCCAGCAGTGAGGGACAGGTCGACGAGCAGTACTTC
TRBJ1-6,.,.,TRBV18,CASSAGTGNSPLHF,TGTGCCAGCTCAGCCGGGACGGGGAATTCACCCCTCCACTTT
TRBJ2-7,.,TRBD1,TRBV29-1,CSVAQGVNYEQYF,TGCAGCGTTGCCCAGGGGGTGAATTACGAGCAGTACTTC
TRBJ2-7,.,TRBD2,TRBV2,CATLTSGGLNEQYF,TGTGCCACACTGACTAGCGGGGGCTTGAACGAGCAGTACTTC
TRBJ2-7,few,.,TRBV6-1,CASSEAVRPLYEQYF,TGTGCCAGCAGTGAAGCGGTTCGTCCCCTCTACGAGCAGTACTTC
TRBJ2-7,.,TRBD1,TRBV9,CASSGRTGIREEQYF,TGTGCCAGCAGCGGACGGACAGGGATACGTGAGGAGCAGTACTTC
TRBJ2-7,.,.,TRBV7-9,CASSPVKADLYEQYF,TGTGCCAGCAGCCCCGTGAAGGCCGACCTCTACGAGCAGTACTTC
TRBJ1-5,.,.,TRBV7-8,CASSLGGRNQPQHF,TGTGCCAGCAGCTTAGGAGGGAGAAATCAGCCCCAGCATTTT
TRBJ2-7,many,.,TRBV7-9,CASSLGDYEQYF,TGTGCCAGCAGCTTAGGGGACTACGAGCAGTACTTC
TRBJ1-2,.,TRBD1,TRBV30,CACEPPDRTGGYTF,TGTGCCTGCGAACCCCCGGACAGGACTGGTGGCTACACCTTC
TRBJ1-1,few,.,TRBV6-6,CASSYGMEDTEAFF,TGTGCCAGCAGTTACGGAATGGAGGACACTGAAGCTTTCTTT
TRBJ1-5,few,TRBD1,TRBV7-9,CASSPGTGVSQPQHF,TGTGCCAGCAGCCCGGGGACAGGTGTTAGCCAGCCCCAGCATTTT
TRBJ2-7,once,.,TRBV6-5,CASGTEGIGYEQYF,TGTGCCAGCGGGACCGAAGGGATTGGCTACGAGCAGTACTTC
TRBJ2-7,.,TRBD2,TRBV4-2,CASSQPGLAGGSSYEQYF,TGTGCCAGCAGCCAACCGGGACTAGCGGGGGGGAGCTCCTACGAGCAGTACTTC
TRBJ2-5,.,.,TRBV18,CASSPPVPRTQYF,TGTGCCAGCTCACCACCAGTACCTCGGACCCAGTACTTC
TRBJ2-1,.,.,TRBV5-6,CASSSRRVRNEQFF,TGTGCCAGCAGCTCCCGTCGGGTGAGAAATGAGCAGTTCTTC
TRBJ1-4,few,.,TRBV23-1,CASRAGVHEKLFF,TGCGCCAGCAGAGCCGGGGTTCACGAAAAACTGTTTTTT
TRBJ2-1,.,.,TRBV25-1,CASSEAGYNEQFF,TGTGCCAGCAGTGAAGCGGGGTACAATGAGCAGTTCTTC
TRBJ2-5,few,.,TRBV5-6,CASSLGGLRGETQYF,TGTGCCAGCAGCTTGGGGGGGTTGCGTGGAGAGACCCAGTACTTC
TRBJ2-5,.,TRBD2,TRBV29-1,CSVDGTSGRAETQYF,TGCAGCGTTGATGGGACTAGCGGGCGTGCGGAGACCCAGTACTTC